The present TCR beta chain was sequenced within a study of neurological immune-mediated disorders (dated by TCRdb to about 2019). For the study in its entirety: Peripheral blood TCR-beta repertoires from HTLV-I-associated myelopathy (HAM/TSP) patients, multiple sclerosis patients and healthy controls were compared by UMI-based sequencing. The roughly 99 TCR-beta libraries covered PBMC samples along with longitudinal samples, technical triplicates, and paired sorted CD4+ and CD8+ T-cell subsets. The cohort was made up of 68 subjects, consisting of around 14 HAM/TSP patients, 35 or so multiple sclerosis patients and 20 healthy controls. The paper's findings and limits, for the study overall: Expanded clones from different subjects shared no identical CDR3 amino acid sequences, which suggests that TCR-beta repertoires were private in all groups. TCR clonal expansion was greatest in HAM/TSP patients and smallest in MS patients, who ranked below even healthy controls.

Trimming accounts for 0 bases at V and 6 bases at J, while the number of junction bases matched to no gene is 5. As encoded in the germline V gene, CDR1 is SGHRS while CDR2 is YFSETQ. The CDR3 sequence holds 15 residues, the cysteine and phenylalanine included. Only CDR3 DNA remains: 45 bases, in frame from the first base. There are many counts of this clonotype. It lacks a known antigen. Base quality data are lacking; no much larger clone is found one base away. cDNA was synthesized by template-switch 5'RACE using a primer with a 10-nucleotide random unique molecular identifier that tagged each TCR transcript. Each sequencing run produced over 190 million TCR-beta sequences covering 15-18 subjects. Total RNA was extracted with the RNeasy kit. Using the KAPA Real-time Library Amplification kit, TCR-beta VDJ regions were amplified with primers for the TCR constant region and the 5'RACE anchor. Sample indexes and Illumina adaptors were added in a first PCR, and a second PCR then increased library yield. After Ampure bead purification, the TCR product of roughly 650 bp was size-selected on a 2% E-gel SizeSelection system. Library quality was checked on a Bioanalyzer, concentration was measured with Qubit, and libraries were quantified with the Kapa Library Quantification kit before pooling. Libraries were sequenced paired-end 2 x 150 bp on an Illumina HiSeq 2500. To increase sequence diversity, about 25-31% phiX was spiked into each library pool. On the study's bioinformatics: The UMI-based MiGEC pipeline processed quality-filtered reads and removed over 80% of raw TCR sequences during error correction. VDJ genes were aligned to IMGT germline references, and clonotypes were defined by unique CDR3 amino acid sequence plus V-J genes. Clonal expansion, Shannon diversity, and CDR3 relatedness (CalcPairwiseDistances, ClusterSamples) were evaluated with VDJtools, and phylogenetic trees were built with CLCbio workbench. A clone was classed as expanded if it had 8 or more unique UMIs, a cutoff based on coefficient-of-variation modelling across technical triplicates. Using fastp trimming at Q25 and MiXCR clonotype assembly, TCRdb reanalyzed the public sequencing data and kept in-frame beta chains. Here each entry gathers all rows of one CDR3 protein and keeps the most common genes and DNA. It is TCRdb's table, rather than the study itself, that gives the V and J calls and clone size. Across this sample there are about 48,000 distinct CDR3 sequences, with around 10% seen only once. Approximately 22% of the sample rests with the top ten.

For unsorted PBMC libraries, 2 million PBMCs were used after storage in RNAlater at -80 degrees C until RNA extraction. Peripheral blood was subjected to Ficoll-Hypaque density gradient centrifugation to isolate PBMCs, which were then cryopreserved in liquid nitrogen. The sequence is built from TRBV5-1 and TRBJ2-7, with 11 bases in between that match TRBD2. The origin of this receptor is a woman between 35 and 50 years old with HTLV-1-associated myelopathy (HAM/TSP). The specimen was PBMCs. This receptor carries the CDR3 CASSLGTSGGGEQYF. The bases read TGCGCCAGCAGCTTGGGTACTAGCGGGGGTGGCGAGCAGTACTTC.